Listed below are T cell receptor beta chains from one sample, sequenced in a study of shared clonotypes between healthy human individuals. Using immunoSEQ multiplex PCR, the repertoire was profiled, and TCRdb retains in-frame clones only, with some absent. The data contain about 1,800,000 clones, over 85% of them singletons. Sequencing was done on a sample of naive CD8+ T cells sorted from blood. The receptors derive from a man between 18 and 35 years old in good health. Each CDR3 is given with its conserved first and last residue. D genes are given only for firm matches. Size is omitted from some rows. Given values are once, few, many or a class for expanded clones.

cdr3_nt: TGTGCCAGCAGCTTTGATATAGGCTACGAGCAGTACTTC
cdr3_aa: CASSFDIGYEQYF
v_call: TRBV5-8
clone_size: .
j_call: TRBJ2-7
d_call: .

cdr3_nt: TGTGCCAGCAGTGAGTGGACTAGCGGGAGTGCAGATACGCAGTATTTT
cdr3_aa: CASSEWTSGSADTQYF
v_call: TRBV6-1
clone_size: .
j_call: TRBJ2-3
d_call: TRBD2

cdr3_nt: TGTGCCAGCAGTTTAGTTGGAGGGAGTCAGCCCCAGCATTTT
cdr3_aa: CASSLVGGSQPQHF
v_call: TRBV27
clone_size: once
j_call: TRBJ1-5
d_call: .

cdr3_nt: TGTGCCAGCAGTTTAGTCTCCGGGACGGTGCCCTACGAGCAGTACTTC
cdr3_aa: CASSLVSGTVPYEQYF
v_call: TRBV28
clone_size: .
j_call: TRBJ2-7
d_call: .

cdr3_nt: TGTGCCAGCAGTTACGGGACAGGGTCTGTGGAGCAGTACTTC
cdr3_aa: CASSYGTGSVEQYF
v_call: TRBV6-6
clone_size: .
j_call: TRBJ2-7
d_call: TRBD1

cdr3_nt: TGTGCCAGCAGCGTAGATGGGCGGCTGGAGGAAAAACTGTTTTTT
cdr3_aa: CASSVDGRLEEKLFF
v_call: TRBV9
clone_size: .
j_call: TRBJ1-4
d_call: .

cdr3_nt: TGTGCCAGCAGCTTAGAGGTGGTGCAGAGCTCTGGAAACACCATATATTTT
cdr3_aa: CASSLEVVQSSGNTIYF
v_call: TRBV7-8
clone_size: .
j_call: TRBJ1-3
d_call: .

cdr3_nt: TGCGCCAGCAGCCCCACGAGACAGGGGAGGCCAAGCTCCTACAATGAGCAGTTCTTC
cdr3_aa: CASSPTRQGRPSSYNEQFF
v_call: TRBV5-1
clone_size: few
j_call: TRBJ2-1
d_call: TRBD1

cdr3_nt: TGCGCCAGCAGCTCAGGGGCCCATGAGCAGTTCTTC
cdr3_aa: CASSSGAHEQFF
v_call: TRBV5-1
clone_size: .
j_call: TRBJ2-1
d_call: .

cdr3_nt: TGTGCCAGCAGGGGGGTGACTCTCTTCACAGATACGCAGTATTTT
cdr3_aa: CASRGVTLFTDTQYF
v_call: TRBV7-9
clone_size: .
j_call: TRBJ2-3
d_call: .

cdr3_nt: TGTGCCAGCAGCGTTTTCAGCGGGGGGGCCCAAGAGACCCAGTACTTC
cdr3_aa: CASSVFSGGAQETQYF
v_call: TRBV9
clone_size: .
j_call: TRBJ2-5
d_call: TRBD2

cdr3_nt: TGTGCCAGCAGAAACAGGGAAGGGGGCACTGAAGCTTTCTTT
cdr3_aa: CASRNREGGTEAFF
v_call: TRBV27
clone_size: .
j_call: TRBJ1-1
d_call: .

cdr3_nt: TGCGCCAGCAGCCGGCTTCCGGGACAGGGTGACGAGCAGTACTTC
cdr3_aa: CASSRLPGQGDEQYF
v_call: TRBV4-1
clone_size: .
j_call: TRBJ2-7
d_call: TRBD1

cdr3_nt: TGTGCCTGGGGGACGGAGAATTCCAATCAGCCCCAGCATTTT
cdr3_aa: CAWGTENSNQPQHF
v_call: TRBV30
clone_size: .
j_call: TRBJ1-5
d_call: .

cdr3_nt: TGTGCCAGTAGTGCCCGGGACCCCTACGAGCAGTACTTC
cdr3_aa: CASSARDPYEQYF
v_call: TRBV19
clone_size: .
j_call: TRBJ2-7
d_call: .